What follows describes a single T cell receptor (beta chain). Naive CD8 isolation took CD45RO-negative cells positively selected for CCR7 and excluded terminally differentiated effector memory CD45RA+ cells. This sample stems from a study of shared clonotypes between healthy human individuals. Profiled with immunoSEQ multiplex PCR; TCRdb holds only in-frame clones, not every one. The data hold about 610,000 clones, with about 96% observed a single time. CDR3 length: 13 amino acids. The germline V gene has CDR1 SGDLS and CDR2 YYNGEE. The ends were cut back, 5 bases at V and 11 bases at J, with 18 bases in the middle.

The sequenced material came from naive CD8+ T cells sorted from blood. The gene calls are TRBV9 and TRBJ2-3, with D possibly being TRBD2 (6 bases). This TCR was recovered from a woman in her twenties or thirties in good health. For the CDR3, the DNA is TGTGCCAGCAGTATCGGCGGGAACTCCCTGCAGTATTTT. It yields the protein CASSIGGNSLQYF.